This TCR beta chain is drawn from a study of T cells in Graves' hyperthyroidism and ophthalmopathy (dated by TCRdb to between 2018 and 2021). Broadly, across the study: Peripheral blood samples were taken at initial diagnosis, before any treatment was given. To identify distinguishing TCR V-J signatures, a discovery cohort of around 100 patients was used, comprising some 45 with Graves' ophthalmopathy and some 60 with stable Graves' hyperthyroidism. An independent validation cohort of 18 to 20 hyperthyroidism patients and roughly 16 patients who later progressed to ophthalmopathy tested prospective prediction of ophthalmopathy. The 95 to 100 discovery patients were divided at random into training and test sets in a 7:3 ratio. In six Graves' hyperthyroidism patients, the study also compared T-cell repertoires from thyroid tissue with T-cell repertoires from blood. Following sampling, methimazole starting at 30 mg daily was given to hyperthyroidism patients, and high-dose intravenous methylprednisolone was given to ophthalmopathy patients. The paper reports TCR Vbeta CDR3 sequencing of fewer than 150 peripheral blood samples: fewer than 50 ophthalmopathy, 70 to 85 hyperthyroidism and around 17 progressor patients. Overall results and qualifications from the work: Most expanded thyroid clonotypes (frequency above 0.001) were also detected in blood, a finding suggesting that blood repertoires may reflect thyroid immune responses. During validation, the model predicted progression to ophthalmopathy a median of roughly six months ahead of onset, with roughly 65% sensitivity and about 75% specificity. No statistical method was used to set the sample size in advance, and investigators knew the group allocation. In cross-validation, a model built on a 13 V-J signature told ophthalmopathy apart from stable hyperthyroidism with approximately 90% sensitivity and around 84% specificity, and in testing the same model reached 80%/75%.

For this clonotype: Its antigen remains undetermined. No base quality values were provided; no much bigger clone lies one nucleotide off.

Amplification of TCR beta CDR3 regions was carried out from RNA transcripts. The first round of RT-PCR for the TCR CDR3 was performed with the HTBI primer set and the Qiagen OneStep RT-PCR kit. The libraries were constructed in a second round of multiplex PCR and then size-selected and purified. Paired-end sequencing of the libraries was performed with 100 bp reads on an Illumina HiSeq2000. The study's processing was this. SOAPnuke was used to process the raw data, throwing out any read that contained adapters or uncalled bases, had a mean Phred below 15, or lacked an exact constant-primer or identifier match. COPE v1.2.5 was used to merge the high-quality paired reads, and each unique nucleotide sequence was defined as a clonotype. MiTCR v1.1 was used to align clonotypes to the IMGT TRBV, TRBD and TRBJ reference segments. Analysis was restricted to V-J combinations with a frequency above 0.0001, which covered about 99% of repertoires. A TCS score was defined as the ratio between F50 (clonal expansion) and ExV (chaos), using BLOSUM62-based TCRdist between CDR3 peptides within each V-J. Welch's t-statistics and random forest reduced roughly 530 V-J features to some 14, which were used in a naive Bayes classifier (R e1071). TCRdb passed the public sequencing reads through fastp at Q25 and MiXCR, retaining productive beta sequences. Rows merge per CDR3 protein into single entries with the most common DNA and genes. The V and J calls were not made by the authors but by TCRdb's processing. The table for this sample lists approximately 720,000 distinct CDR3 sequences; over 15% of them were counted only once. The ten largest clones capture approximately 15% of the sample.

The hyperthyroidism patients were between 18 and 65 years old and newly diagnosed, with a disease duration of less than 2 months. The study excluded patients with uncontrolled infections, other autoimmune diseases, pregnancy or lactation. Diagnoses were established on the basis of clinical symptoms, serum thyroxine and TRAb, thyroid ultrasound, and orbital computed tomography. Blood from progressor patients was collected at the time of first diagnosis with hyperthyroidism, before any ophthalmopathy symptoms had appeared. Ficoll-Paque density gradient centrifugation was used to isolate PBMCs from approximately 10 ml of fresh peripheral blood. Patients classed as progressors first received a Graves' hyperthyroidism diagnosis and then went on to develop ophthalmopathy during follow-up. Total RNA was extracted with Trizol reagent, and quality was checked on an Agilent 2100 Bioanalyzer. CDR3 length: 13 amino acids, cysteine to phenylalanine. The kept DNA is CDR3 alone, 39 bases in frame from the first base. Trimming removed 7 bases from V and 6 bases from J, leaving 12 bases between the germline ends. The germline V gene (reference sequence) provides CDR1 MNHEY and CDR2 SMNVEV.

Source material: blood. This receptor was identified in a woman aged 45-60 years with Graves' hyperthyroidism that later progressed to Graves' ophthalmopathy. This chain is built from TRBV27 and TRBJ2-2, and the D gene may be TRBD2, 6 bases matching. CDR3 region: CASTPPGAGELFF. DNA sequence: TGTGCCAGCACTCCCCCGGGGGCCGGGGAGCTGTTTTTT.